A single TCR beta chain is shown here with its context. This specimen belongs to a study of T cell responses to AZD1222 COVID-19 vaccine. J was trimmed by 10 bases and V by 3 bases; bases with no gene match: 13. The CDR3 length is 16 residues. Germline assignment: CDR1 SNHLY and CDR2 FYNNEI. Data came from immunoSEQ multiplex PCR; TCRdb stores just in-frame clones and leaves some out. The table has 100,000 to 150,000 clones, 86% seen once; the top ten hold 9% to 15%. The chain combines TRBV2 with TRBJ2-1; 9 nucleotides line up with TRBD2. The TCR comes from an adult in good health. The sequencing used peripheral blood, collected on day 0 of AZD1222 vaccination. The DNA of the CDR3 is TGTGCCAGCAGTGACCCCACCGCGGGAGGGCTGGGAGAGCAGTTCTTC. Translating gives CASSDPTAGGLGEQFF.